Following are 6 T cell receptor beta chains from one sample sequenced in a study of OX40 agonist ivuxolimab in advanced cancers. Measured with immunoSEQ multiplex PCR; TCRdb has only the in-frame clones, and not every one. The sample includes roughly 83,000 clones, 91% of them seen just once. The sequenced sample was CD4+ or CD8+ T cells sorted from blood, obtained in a trial of the OX40 agonist ivuxolimab. The receptor set was obtained from an adult with an advanced solid tumor such as melanoma, head and neck, liver or kidney cancer.

The table lists this clone with a count of one. The V and J genes are TRBV19 and TRBJ2-1; D is ambiguous. V gave up 0 bases and J gave up 3 bases, with 9 bases separating them. The germline gives CDR1 LNHDA, CDR2 SQIVND (reference sequence). This CDR3 region has 15 residues. The CDR3 is CASSIDPGIYNEQFF. The CDR3 bases are TGTGCCAGTAGTATAGATCCGGGTATCTACAATGAGCAGTTCTTC.

DNA of the CDR3: TGTGCCAGCAGCGTAGAGGGGGACTCCTATAATTCACCCCTCCACTTT. It codes for CASSVEGDSYNSPLHF. The chain employs TRBV9 and TRBJ1-6; weak D call: TRBD1 (6 bases). This CDR3 comprises 16 residues. Germline V gene data show CDR1 as SGDLS and CDR2 as YYNGEE. Trimming took off 0 bases at V and 0 bases at J, with 7 bases between the two ends.

The chain uses TRBV28 and TRBJ2-1; possible D gene TRBD1, 5 bases. V lost 6 bases, J lost 8 bases, and 20 bases lay in between. This CDR3 comprises 15 residues. CDR1 is MDHEN, CDR2 SYDVKM, per germline. This chain's CDR3 is CASRGSGPRVHEQFF. The DNA of the CDR3 is TGTGCCAGCAGGGGGTCCGGGCCCAGGGTACATGAGCAGTTCTTC.

The chain couples TRBV29-1 to TRBJ2-1; TRBD2 matches 9 bases. Germline CDR1 SQVTM, CDR2 ANQGSEA. The CDR3 has 16 residues. Unmatched junction bases numbered 8, after V lost 1 base and J lost 4 bases. CDR3 in DNA: TGCAGCGTTGAAGGCGTAGCGGGGGAGGGGTACAATGAGCAGTTCTTC. Protein sequence: CSVEGVAGEGYNEQFF.

This clone appeared a single time. Here the CDR3 reads CASSFGQAVYEQYF. For the CDR3, the DNA is TGTGCCAGCAGTTTCGGACAGGCGGTCTACGAGCAGTACTTC. The chain is built from TRBV6-5 and TRBJ2-7, with 7 bases matching TRBD1. In germline, CDR1 is MNHEY, CDR2 SVGAGI. The length of the CDR3 is 14 residues. The V segment lost 4 bases and the J segment 3 bases; nucleotides outside the gene matches: 6.

This clone came up once. The V call is TRBV4-1, the J call TRBJ2-1, with a tentative D call TRBD2 (6 bases). This CDR3 comprises 15 residues. Trimming left V 4 bases short and J 3 bases short, with 13 bases between. CDR1 MGHRA and CDR2 YSYEKL come from the germline V gene. The CDR3 nucleotides are TGCGCCAGCAGCCGCCTGGGAGGCTTCTACAATGAGCAGTTCTTC. Encoded protein: CASSRLGGFYNEQFF.